This note documents a single TCR beta chain sequence. Its cognate antigen has yet to be identified. There are no base qualities to consult, and no much larger clone falls within one base. The entry originates in a study of blood T cells in healthy people across ages (dated by TCRdb to about 2015). A note on the overall study: In model experiments, template switching captured about one uniquely barcoded TCR beta cDNA molecule for every two T cells. Two additional independent replicas of 1 million unique cDNA reads from the same blood draw were analyzed for two donors (one aged 18 to 30 and one aged 80 or older). Four age groups were formed from the donors: young (average about 16 years), middle-aged (approximately 39), aged (62) and long-lived (about 80). To avoid experimental bias, donors of different ages were distributed randomly across sequencing lanes. To track age-related changes in TCR beta repertoire diversity, the study relied on deep sequencing normalized with unique cDNA molecular identifiers. Paper-wide results and their limitations: The percentage of naive T cells measured by flow cytometry correlated strongly with observed TCR beta diversity. Because donor CMV infection status was unknown, age-related changes in expanded clonotypes were potentially confounded. Observed TCR beta diversity per million T cells fell roughly linearly with age, and a significant reduction was already apparent by age around 40. Compared with the aged group, the long-lived group had more naive CD4+ T cells, fewer expanded clones and increased TCR diversity, a pattern suggesting age selection. Since profiling was done on bulk unsorted PBMCs, naive and antigen-experienced compartments could not be conclusively compared. Total diversity estimates from one million sequenced T cells were considered lower bounds and underestimates.

The library was generated by 5' RACE. The run used an Illumina HiSeq 2500. The second PCR ran for about 7 to 11 cycles and used a J-beta primer mix along with a sample-barcoded 5' primer. A unique molecular identifier was introduced onto each TCR beta cDNA molecule by a template-switch 5' adaptor carrying 12 random nucleotides. Each sample yielded at least 3 million CDR3-containing paired-end reads. First-strand cDNA was synthesized from all RNA with the Mint cDNA synthesis kit, primed by a TRBC-specific oligonucleotide. All cDNA was treated with uracil-DNA glycosylase and then went through a first 18-cycle PCR with the universal primers M1SS and BC2_uni_R. As for the authors' bioinformatics: Normalization of each sample was performed by random selection of 1 million high-quality reads, each carrying a distinct molecular identifier. Reads with shared molecular identifiers were discarded instead of being binned into consensus sequences. MiTCR, set to a Q25 quality threshold and the strictest error-elimination algorithm, was used for CDR3 identification, clonotype clustering and error correction. A nonparametric unseen species model using Euler transformation provided a lower-bound estimate of total TCR beta diversity. Starting from the raw public reads, TCRdb applied fastp trimming at Q25, assembled clones with MiXCR and retained in-frame beta chains. All rows with the same CDR3 protein become a single entry with the most common DNA and genes. Clone size and V and J calls follow TCRdb, not the original study. Within this sample are about 640,000 distinct CDR3 sequences, with 25% to 35% of them counted one time only. Of the sample, approximately 14% is held by the ten largest clones.

The donors were 40 or so Caucasian individuals from Russia, aged roughly 6 to 100 years, who were systemically healthy. Roughly 10 milliliters of peripheral blood were collected from each donor into EDTA-treated Vacutainer tubes. Ficoll-Paque density-gradient centrifugation was used to isolate PBMCs, with at least 7 million per sample. Trizol reagent was used to extract total RNA from the PBMCs, yielding at least 6 micrograms per sample. For every donor, an aliquot of PBMCs went through flow cytometry to measure the percentages of naive CD45RAhigh/CD27high T cells. Its CDR3 holds 16 amino acids, cysteine through phenylalanine. The only DNA kept is the CDR3, 48 bases in frame from the first base. CDR1 is given as MDHEN and CDR2 as SYDVKM, both from the germline V gene. The V end gives up 3 bases and the J end 4 bases, leaving 7 bases in the junction not matched to a gene.

This receptor chain uses TRBV28 and TRBJ1-5; TRBD1 lines up with 9 middle nucleotides. Sample: blood. This receptor was taken from a woman aged 80 or over in good health. The base sequence is TGTGCCAGCAGTTTTTATCCGGGACAGGGTAATCAGCCCCAGCATTTT. Translated, it gives CASSFYPGQGNQPQHF.